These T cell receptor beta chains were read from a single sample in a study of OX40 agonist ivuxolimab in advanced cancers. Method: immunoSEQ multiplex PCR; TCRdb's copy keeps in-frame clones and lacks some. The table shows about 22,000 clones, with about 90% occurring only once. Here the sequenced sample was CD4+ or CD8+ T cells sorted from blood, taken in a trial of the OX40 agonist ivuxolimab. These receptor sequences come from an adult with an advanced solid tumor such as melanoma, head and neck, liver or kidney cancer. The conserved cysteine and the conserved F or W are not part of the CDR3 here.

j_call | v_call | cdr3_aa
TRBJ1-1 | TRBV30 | AWSDPMGTEAF
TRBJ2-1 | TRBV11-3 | ASSLRSSTNEQF
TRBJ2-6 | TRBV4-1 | ASSQGTATSGANVLT
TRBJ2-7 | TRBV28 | ASTDRQVRYEQY
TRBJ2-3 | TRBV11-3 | ASSLREVPPSDTQY
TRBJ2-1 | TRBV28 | ASSLLAGGNEQF
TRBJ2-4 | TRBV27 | ASSLKSGGPVVNIQY
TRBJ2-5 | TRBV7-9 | ASSSRTGPKETQY
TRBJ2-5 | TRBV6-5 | ASSHQGTGVETQY
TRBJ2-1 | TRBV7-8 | ASSFYIAGPRDEQF
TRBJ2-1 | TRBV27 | ASSLSLAYEQF
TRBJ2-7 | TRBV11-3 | ASSSFVGQGAANPYEQY
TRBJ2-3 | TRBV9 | ASSSPRGSTDTQY
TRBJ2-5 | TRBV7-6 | ASSLGWTGNLLQETQY
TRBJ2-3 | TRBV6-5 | ASSYWQGTDTQY
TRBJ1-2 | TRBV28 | ASSLHALRGYT
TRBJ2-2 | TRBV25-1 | ASTSGLNTGELF
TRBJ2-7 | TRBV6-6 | ASSYAETYEQY
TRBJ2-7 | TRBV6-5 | ASSYTTGIGEQY
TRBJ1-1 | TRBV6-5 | ASSWRQGRRAF
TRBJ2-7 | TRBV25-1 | ASSELRSYEQY
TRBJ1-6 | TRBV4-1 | ASSQAAGGTAPLH
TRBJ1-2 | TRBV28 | ASSSRPEGNYGYT
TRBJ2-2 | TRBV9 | ASSAPGTSGTTGELF
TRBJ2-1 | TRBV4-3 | ASSPSTLAGGPRDEQF
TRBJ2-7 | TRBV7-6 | ASSFRTGLYEQY
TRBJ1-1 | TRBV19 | ASSLTGSGTEAF
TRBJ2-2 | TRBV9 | ASSATGELF
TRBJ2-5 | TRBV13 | ASSGQGAWKETQY
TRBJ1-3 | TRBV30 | AWNIGTSVGNTIY
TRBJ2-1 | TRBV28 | ASSPTSGGAYNEQF